This TCR beta chain emerged from a study of CD8 T cells in ankylosing spondylitis. General study points: Disease-linked clones reportedly concentrated significantly in matched ankylosing spondylitis synovial fluid. Seemingly distinctive of ankylosing spondylitis blood was a TCR beta motif formed by eight highly homologous variants. Earlier studies detected some motif variants in reactive arthritis synovial fluid and blood.

The germline V and J ends were trimmed by 1 base and 8 bases, with 14 bases remaining between them. CDR3 size: 14 residues. Comment on this clonotype: Its matching antigen is unknown.

Preparation of TCR beta libraries was done by quantitative 5'-RACE with molecular barcodes. Each CDR3 protein gets one entry after TCRdb re-called the 5' RACE reads with MiXCR. The profile shows 150,000 to 200,000 distinct CDR3 sequences, about a third of them singletons. The source is a male donor with ankylosing spondylitis. The specimen sequenced was synovial fluid, either unsorted or a sorted T cell fraction (not recorded which). The chain carries TRBV12-3 or TRBV12-4 and TRBJ1-2; TRBD1 might be the D (6 bases). CDR3 sequence reads: CASSLELTGYGYTF. In DNA form, the CDR3 reads TGTGCCAGCAGTTTAGAACTCACAGGGTACGGCTACACCTTC.